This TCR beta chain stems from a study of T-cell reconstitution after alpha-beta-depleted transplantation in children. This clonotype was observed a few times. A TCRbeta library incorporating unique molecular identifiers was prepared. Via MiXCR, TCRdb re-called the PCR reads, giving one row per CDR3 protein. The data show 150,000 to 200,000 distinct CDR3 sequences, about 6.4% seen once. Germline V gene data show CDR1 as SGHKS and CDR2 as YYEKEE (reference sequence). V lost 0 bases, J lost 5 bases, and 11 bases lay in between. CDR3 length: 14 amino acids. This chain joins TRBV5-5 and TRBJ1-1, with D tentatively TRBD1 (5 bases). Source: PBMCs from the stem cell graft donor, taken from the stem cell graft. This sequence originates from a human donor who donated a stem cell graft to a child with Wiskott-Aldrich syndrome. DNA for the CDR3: TGTGCCAGCAGCTTGGTGGGGGGGGGAACTGAAGCTTTCTTT. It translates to CASSLVGGGTEAFF.